The 29 T cell receptor beta chains below all came from one sample that was sequenced in a study of cytomegalovirus exposure and HLA in healthy donors. Researchers ran the PCR with 60 Vbeta and 13 Jbeta primers. Method: immunoSEQ multiplex PCR; TCRdb's copy keeps in-frame clones and lacks some. This repertoire shows fewer than 100,000 clones, 60% to 80% found once; its top ten account for about 1.3%. Sequencing was performed on PBMCs. These receptors all stem from a female donor in good health and CMV-seronegative.

The J gene is TRBJ2-5, the V gene TRBV4-2; tentatively, D is TRBD2 (7 bases). Germline lookup yields CDR1 LGHNA and CDR2 YNFKEQ. The CDR3 covers 15 residues. Trimming took 0 bases from V and 5 from J, leaving 13 bases between them. CDR3 nucleotides: TGTGCCAGCAGCCAAGAGGTCGGGGGGCCCGAGACCCAGTACTTC. Amino acid sequence: CASSQEVGGPETQYF.

The CDR3 DNA reads TGTGCCAGCAGTTTACGGGACAACTCCTACGAGCAGTACTTC. It specifies CASSLRDNSYEQYF. V and J are TRBV28 and TRBJ2-7, with D tentatively TRBD1 (6 bases). Germline V gives CDR1 MDHEN, CDR2 SYDVKM. This CDR3 spans 14 amino acids. Between the trimmed V and J ends, which lost 2 bases and 0 bases, there was a span of 8 bases.

The chain recombines TRBV11-3 with TRBJ1-2; 7 bases map to TRBD1. From germline, CDR1 is SGHNT and CDR2 YENEEA. The CDR3 extends over 16 amino acids. After removal of 5 bases from V and 0 bases from J, the junction contained 9 bases not matched to a gene. This CDR3 reads CASSPRRDSTNYGYTF. CDR3 nucleotide sequence: TGTGCCAGCAGCCCCCGCCGGGACAGCACTAACTATGGCTACACCTTC.

V gene TRBV29-1 combines with J gene TRBJ1-1, with a weak D call TRBD1 (5 bases). CDR1 SQVTM and CDR2 ANQGSEA come from the germline V gene. This CDR3 contains 14 residues. V dropped 6 bases and J dropped 2 bases, with 16 bases sitting between them. CDR3 in amino acids: CSVLPLQVNTEAFF. As DNA, the CDR3 is TGCAGCGTCTTGCCCTTACAGGTCAACACTGAAGCTTTCTTT.

This clone has a single count. The chain couples TRBV29-1 to TRBJ2-7, with 12 bases aligning to TRBD2. J lost 9 bases, V lost 5 bases, and 8 bases had no gene match. The germline gives CDR1 SQVTM, CDR2 ANQGSEA. This CDR3 region has 13 residues. CDR3 protein: CSVTSGRSFVQYF. DNA of the CDR3: TGCAGCGTTACTAGCGGGAGGTCCTTTGTGCAGTACTTC.

The gene calls are TRBV27 and TRBJ1-2, with TRBD1 as a possible D gene (5 bases). CDR3 size: 14 residues. Looked up from germline, CDR1 is MNHEY and CDR2 is SMNVEV (reference sequence). V shed 4 bases and J shed 7 bases, with 16 bases lying between them. CDR3 protein: CASSSQGSSRGYTF. Written as DNA, the CDR3 is TGTGCCAGCAGTTCCCAGGGTTCTTCTCGTGGCTACACCTTC.

Here the CDR3 reads CASSPRIEKLFF. The CDR3 nucleotides read TGTGCCAGCAGCCCGCGGATTGAAAAACTGTTTTTT. The J gene is TRBJ1-4, the V gene TRBV5-8; the D is unclear. This CDR3 is built from 12 residues. V was pared by 4 bases and J by 7 bases, with 8 bases between. Germline loops: CDR1 SGHTS, CDR2 YDEGEE. The whole variable domain, remainder taken from reference TRBV5-8 and TRBJ1-4, is EAGVTQSPTHLIKTRGQQATLRCSPISGHTSVYWYQQALGLGLQFLLWYDEGEERNRGNFPPRFSGRQFPNYSSELNVNALELEDSALYLCASSPRIEKLFFGSGTQLSVL.

The rearrangement uses TRBV6-5 and TRBJ2-2; no firm D call. The CDR3 extends over 16 amino acids. CDR1 is MNHEY, CDR2 SVGAGI, per germline. Trimming left V 0 bases short and J 3 bases short, with 11 bases between. The CDR3 DNA is TGTGCCAGCAGTTACTCGGTCAGGTGGGACACCGGGGAGCTGTTTTTT. Its protein is CASSYSVRWDTGELFF.

Worth noting for this clone: Since no conserved phenylalanine or tryptophan closes the CDR3, a read error is the likely cause. Because the CDR3's place on the DNA is in doubt, the DNA is left out and the CDR3 is given as listed by TCRdb. This chain links TRBV7-6 with TRBJ1-2; no DNA check was done on the table's D call, TRBD1. The CDR3 region is 13 residues in length, termini included. Per the germline V gene, CDR1 is SGHVS and CDR2 is FNYEAQ. The CDR3 sequence: CASSLGDRVSPCY.

J is TRBJ1-6 and V is TRBV12-5; D is unresolved. Trimming stripped 7 bases from V and 1 base from J, with 8 bases between. The germline V gene has CDR1 LGHNT and CDR2 FRNRAP. CDR3 size: 14 residues. CDR3 loop: CASARTSYNSPLHF. The DNA of the CDR3 is TGTGCTAGTGCCCGAACATCCTATAATTCACCCCTCCACTTT.

This clone is a singleton in its sample. This chain connects TRBV2 to TRBJ1-5, with D perhaps TRBD1 (6 bases). The ends were cut back, 8 bases at V and 4 bases at J, with 9 bases in the middle. Germline values: CDR1 SNHLY, CDR2 FYNNEI. There are 12 residues in the CDR3. CDR3 nucleotides: TGTGCCAGCTCGACAGGAAATCAGCCCCAGCATTTT. It encodes CASSTGNQPQHF.

The gene calls are TRBV6-1 and TRBJ2-7, with D hard to call. From germline, CDR1 is MNHNS and CDR2 SASEGT. The CDR3 covers 11 residues. The V end lost 4 bases, the J end lost 4 bases, and 5 bases lay between the germline ends. The CDR3 here is CASSAGYEQYF. The CDR3 nucleotides read TGTGCCAGCAGTGCCGGTTACGAGCAGTACTTC.

The V and J genes are TRBV21-1 and TRBJ1-2; the D call of TRBD1 is as the table states it, not checked on the DNA. TRBV21-1 is marked as a pseudogene. The CDR3 extends over 13 amino acids. CDR3 in DNA: TGTGCCAGCAGGCAGGGGGCCTCCTATGGCTACACCTTC. Translation gives CASRQGASYGYTF.

To note about this clone: Likely a read error: the CDR3 ends without its conserved phenylalanine or tryptophan. The J gene is TRBJ1-1, the V gene TRBV27; D gene ambiguous. Deletions cut 0 bases from V and 0 bases from J, with 8 bases between. This CDR3 is built from 15 residues. Germline V gene data show CDR1 as MNHEY and CDR2 as SMNVEV (reference sequence). The DNA for the CDR3 is TGTGCCAGCAGTTTATCGGCGGCTATGAACACTGAAGCTTTCTCT. Its protein is CASSLSAAMNTEAFS.

This CDR3 reads CASSTRLAGPYEQYF. The CDR3, as DNA: TGTGCCAGCAGCACCAGACTAGCGGGGCCCTACGAGCAGTACTTC. The chain recombines TRBV5-4 with TRBJ2-7, with 11 nucleotides matching TRBD2. Trimming at V came to 4 bases and at J to 2 bases, leaving 5 bases not matched to a gene. This CDR3 has 15 residues. Germline CDR1 is SGHNT and CDR2 is YYREEE (reference sequence).

A few counts support this clone. V is TRBV4-1 and J is TRBJ1-1; D is ambiguous. Germline V gene lookup returns CDR1 MGHRA and CDR2 YSYEKL. Trimming removed 1 base at V and 0 bases at J, with 9 bases between. This CDR3 region has 15 residues. This CDR3 is CASSQGVQMNTEAFF. CDR3 DNA: TGCGCCAGCAGCCAAGGCGTACAGATGAACACTGAAGCTTTCTTT.

This chain joins TRBV7-9 and TRBJ2-7; 14 nucleotides match TRBD2. This CDR3 region has 18 residues. J lost 0 bases, V lost 2 bases, and 6 bases had no gene match. Germline loops: CDR1 SEHNR, CDR2 FQNEAQ (reference sequence). For the CDR3, the DNA is TGTGCCAGCAGCTTACCGGGACTAGCGGGAGTCAACTCCTACGAGCAGTACTTC. This gives the protein CASSLPGLAGVNSYEQYF.

The chain joins TRBV27 to TRBJ2-3, with D unclear. Per the germline V gene, CDR1 is MNHEY and CDR2 is SMNVEV (reference sequence). CDR3 length: 14 residues. Trimming took 2 bases from V and 8 from J, leaving 14 bases between them. For the CDR3, the DNA is TGTGCCAGCAGTTTAAACACAGCCCCAGGTACGCAGTATTTT. Protein sequence: CASSLNTAPGTQYF.

This clone showed up just a few times. This chain connects TRBV5-4 to TRBJ2-7, with 11 bases lining up with TRBD2. CDR1 SGHNT and CDR2 YYREEE come from the germline V gene (reference sequence). The CDR3 loop spans 14 amino acids. V lost 1 base, J lost 4 bases, and 1 base stayed unmatched. CDR3 in amino acids: CASSLTSGRYEQYF. For the CDR3, the DNA is TGTGCCAGCAGCTTGACTAGCGGGAGATACGAGCAGTACTTC.

The rearrangement joins TRBV2 to TRBJ1-1, with 11 bases fitting TRBD1. This CDR3 is 15 amino acids long. J gave up 5 bases and V 6 bases, and 8 bases lay outside the gene matches. Germline assignment: CDR1 SNHLY and CDR2 FYNNEI. In DNA form, the CDR3 reads TGTGCCAGCAGCAGCACCGGGACAGGGGGTACTGAAGCTTTCTTT. Its protein is CASSSTGTGGTEAFF.

The genes are TRBV5-1 and TRBJ1-4; TRBD1 might be the D (6 bases). Germline V gene sequence: CDR1 SGHRS, CDR2 YFSETQ. There are 14 residues in the CDR3. V lost 6 bases and J 5 bases, leaving 14 bases between the germline ends. The CDR3 sequence is CASTEPGENEKLFF. In nucleotides, the CDR3 is TGCGCCAGCACCGAGCCAGGGGAAAATGAAAAACTGTTTTTT.

V and J are TRBV5-1 and TRBJ1-6, with 7 bases matching TRBD1. Per the germline V gene, CDR1 is SGHRS and CDR2 is YFSETQ. The CDR3 spans 15 residues. Trimming took 0 bases from V and 6 from J; bases not matched to a gene: 3. In DNA form, the CDR3 reads TGCGCCAGCAGCTTGGGACAGGGCTTTAATTCACCCCTCCACTTT. As protein: CASSLGQGFNSPLHF.

V is TRBV27 and J is TRBJ2-7; 7 positions agree with TRBD2. The V segment lost 2 bases and the J segment 0 bases; nucleotides outside the gene matches: 4. Per germline, CDR1 MNHEY and CDR2 SMNVEV (reference sequence). The CDR3 runs 15 residues. The CDR3 spells CASSLGAGDSYEQYF. The CDR3, as DNA: TGTGCCAGCAGTTTAGGGGCGGGGGACTCCTACGAGCAGTACTTC.

This rearrangement joins TRBV10-2 to TRBJ1-1; no reliable D call. The germline CDR1 and CDR2 sequences are WSHSY and SAAADI. The CDR3 sequence is 13 residues long. The CDR3 DNA follows: TGCGCTTATAGGGAGGGCAGAAACACTGAAGCTTTCTTT. Translating it yields CAYREGRNTEAFF.

The chain couples TRBV15 to TRBJ1-5, with 10 nucleotides matching TRBD1. The CDR3 sequence is 17 residues long. The V gene's germline CDR1 is LNHNV and CDR2 YYDKDF (reference sequence). Trimming removed 0 bases from V and 4 bases from J; junction bases left unmatched: 6. The CDR3: CATSRDQGGQGNQPQHF. The CDR3 nucleotides read TGTGCCACCAGCAGAGATCAAGGGGGACAGGGGAATCAGCCCCAGCATTTT.

The chain recombines TRBV5-1 with TRBJ2-1; no clear D. Germline loops: CDR1 SGHRS, CDR2 YFSETQ. The CDR3 loop spans 14 amino acids. Trimming removed 0 bases at V and 6 bases at J, with 10 bases between. CDR3: CASSLDKSTNEQFF. In DNA, the CDR3 is TGCGCCAGCAGCTTGGATAAGTCTACCAATGAGCAGTTCTTC.

The sample holds a few counts of this clone. The CDR3 loop reads CAISVVGGSGTGELFF. In DNA, the CDR3 is TGTGCCATCAGTGTTGTGGGCGGGTCGGGCACCGGGGAGCTGTTTTTT. The genes are TRBV10-3 and TRBJ2-2; D might be TRBD2 (5 bases). CDR3 length: 16 amino acids. Between the trimmed V and J ends, which lost 4 bases and 4 bases, there was a span of 16 bases. Per the germline V gene, CDR1 is ENHRY and CDR2 is SYGVKD.

V usage is TRBV6-1 and J usage is TRBJ2-7; the match to TRBD2 covers 7 bases. From germline, CDR1 is MNHNS and CDR2 SASEGT. V gave up 4 bases and J gave up 1 base; unmatched junction bases: 7. This CDR3 comprises 15 residues. The CDR3 reads CASSGPSGGSYEQYF. CDR3 bases: TGTGCCAGCAGTGGCCCCTCGGGGGGATCCTACGAGCAGTACTTC.

This chain uses TRBV4-3 with TRBJ2-3; perhaps TRBD2 as D (6 bases). The V gene lost 3 bases and the J gene lost 6 bases, with 16 bases spanning the gap. Germline V gene sequence: CDR1 LGHNA, CDR2 YSLEER. The CDR3 has 15 residues. CDR3 loop: CASSQSRDSSDTQYF. The CDR3 nucleotides read TGCGCCAGCAGCCAGTCCCGGGACTCGTCGGATACGCAGTATTTT.